This TCR beta chain was sequenced for a study of regulatory T cells. Study results and limitations: Regulatory T cells showed the strongest V-J pair restriction and V/J gene skewing among patient repertoires. In CD3G-deficient patients, conventional CD4+ T cells were enriched for hydrophobic CDR3 residues at positions 6 and 7.

Every patient with CD3G deficiency had evidence of autoimmunity. At testing, patients were 2 to 39 years old, with reduced naive and increased memory T-cell proportions. Sorting split CD4+ cells into CD25-high CD127-low Tregs and CD25-low CD127-high conventional T cells. CDR1 is SEHNR and CDR2 is FQNEAQ in the germline V gene (reference sequence). The CDR3 is made up of 15 amino acids. V was shortened by 5 bases and J by 5 bases, with 18 bases between the two germline ends. The PCR used 52 TRBV and 13 TRBJ primers. Only in-frame clones appear in the TCRdb table, and some are missing; sequencing was by immunoSEQ multiplex PCR. This table has more than 25,000 clones, 80% to 95% appearing once. This clone has a handful of counts. Its antigen is undetermined.

This TCR came from a person under 35 with CD3G deficiency. Sequencing used conventional CD4+ T cells sorted from blood. The chain uses TRBV7-9 and TRBJ2-5; D remains unclear. CDR3 residues: CASSRSGPAGETQYF. CDR3 in DNA: TGTGCCAGCAGCCGATCTGGGCCGGCTGGGGAGACCCAGTACTTC. Filled out from reference TRBV7-9 and TRBJ2-5, the complete variable domain reads DTGVSQNPRHKITKRGQNVTFRCDPISEHNRLYWYRQTLGQGPEFLTYFQNEAQLEKSRLLSDRFSAERPKGSFSTLEIQRTEQGDSAMYLCASSRSGPAGETQYFGPGTRLLVL.